This T cell receptor (beta chain) was found in a study of cytomegalovirus exposure and HLA in healthy donors. From germline, CDR1 is SQVTM and CDR2 ANQGSEA. The CDR3 loop spans 16 amino acids. V was pared by 3 bases and J by 4 bases, with 19 bases between. It was with 60 Vbeta and 13 Jbeta primers that the PCR ran. The protocol was immunoSEQ multiplex PCR, while the TCRdb copy is restricted to in-frame clones and leaves out a portion. The table includes over 110,000 clones, around 80% detected once. The V call is TRBV29-1, the J call TRBJ2-1; D remains unclear. The source is a female donor in good health and CMV-seronegative. Sequencing was done on a sample of PBMCs. In DNA, the CDR3 is TGCAGCGTTGAGGAACCTACTGGAGCTCAGTACAATGAGCAGTTCTTC. It specifies CSVEEPTGAQYNEQFF.